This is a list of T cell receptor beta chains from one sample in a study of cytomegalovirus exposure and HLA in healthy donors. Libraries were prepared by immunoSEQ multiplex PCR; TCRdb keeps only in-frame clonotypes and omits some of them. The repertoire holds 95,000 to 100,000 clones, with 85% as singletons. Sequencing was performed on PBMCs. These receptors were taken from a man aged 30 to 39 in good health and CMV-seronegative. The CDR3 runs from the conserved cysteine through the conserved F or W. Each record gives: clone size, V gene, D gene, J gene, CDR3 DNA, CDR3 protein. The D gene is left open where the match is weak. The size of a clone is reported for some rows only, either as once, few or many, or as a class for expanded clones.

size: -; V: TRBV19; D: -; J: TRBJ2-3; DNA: TGTGCCAGTAGCTGGGGTAGCGGTACAGATACGCAGTATTTT; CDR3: CASSWGSGTDTQYF
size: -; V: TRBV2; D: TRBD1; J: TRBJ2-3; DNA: TGTGCCAGCGTAAGGACAGGGAGCGCAGATACGCAGTATTTT; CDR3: CASVRTGSADTQYF
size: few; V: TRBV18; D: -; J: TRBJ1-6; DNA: TGTGCCAGCTCAGGGCAGGGAGGTAATTCACCCCTCCACTTT; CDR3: CASSGQGGNSPLHF
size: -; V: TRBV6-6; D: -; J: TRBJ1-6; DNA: TGTGCCAGCAGTTACTACACTAATAATTCACCCCTCCACTTT; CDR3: CASSYYTNNSPLHF
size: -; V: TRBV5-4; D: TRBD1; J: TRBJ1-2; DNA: TGTGCCAGCAGCTCCCCACTGGACAGGGGAGCCTATGGCTACACCTTC; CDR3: CASSSPLDRGAYGYTF
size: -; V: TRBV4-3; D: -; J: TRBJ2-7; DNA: TGCGCCAGCAGCCAAGAGTTATTGAGGAACTCCTACGAGCAGTACTTC; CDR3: CASSQELLRNSYEQYF
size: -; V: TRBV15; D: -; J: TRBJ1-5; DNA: TGTGCCACCAGCAGAGTCAGGGGAAATCAGCCCCAGCATTTT; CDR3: CATSRVRGNQPQHF
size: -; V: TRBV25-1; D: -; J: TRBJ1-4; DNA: TGTGCCAGCAGTGAATCCCTCAGGGGAAGCGAAAAACTGTTTTTT; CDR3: CASSESLRGSEKLFF
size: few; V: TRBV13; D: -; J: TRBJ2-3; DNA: TGTGCCAGCTCCCGGCCGAGGGATACGCAGTATTTT; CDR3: CASSRPRDTQYF
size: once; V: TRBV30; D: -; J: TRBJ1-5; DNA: TGTGCCTGGAGTGTAAGGACAGGCAATCAGCCCCAGCATTTT; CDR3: CAWSVRTGNQPQHF
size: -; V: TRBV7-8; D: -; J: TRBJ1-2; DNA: TGTGCCAGCAGCTTCGGACAAACCTATGGCTACGCCTTC; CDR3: CASSFGQTYGYAF
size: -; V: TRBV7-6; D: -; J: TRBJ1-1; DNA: TGTGCCAGCAGCTTATACAGGAACACTGAAGCTTTCTTT; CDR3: CASSLYRNTEAFF
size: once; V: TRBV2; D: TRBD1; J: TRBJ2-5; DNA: TGTGCCAGCGGACAGGGGGATCAGAAGACCCAGTACTTC; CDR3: CASGQGDQKTQYF
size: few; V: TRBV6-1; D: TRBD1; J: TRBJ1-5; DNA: TGTGCCAGCAGTGGGACAGGCGACTCACAGCCCCAGCATTTT; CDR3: CASSGTGDSQPQHF
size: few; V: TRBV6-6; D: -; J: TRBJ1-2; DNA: TGTGCCAGCAGTTACAGGTCTGGGGGCGCCAAGTATGGCTACACCTTC; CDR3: CASSYRSGGAKYGYTF
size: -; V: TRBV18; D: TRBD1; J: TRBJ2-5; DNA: TGTGCCAGCTCACCCGGGACAGGGGAAGAGACCCAGTACTTC; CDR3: CASSPGTGEETQYF
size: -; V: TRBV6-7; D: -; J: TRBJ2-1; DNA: TGTGCCAGCAGACCCGACTCGCTTGAGCAGTTCTTC; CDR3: CASRPDSLEQFF
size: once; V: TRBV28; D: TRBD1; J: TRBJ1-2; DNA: TGTGCCAGCAGTTCTGTAACAGGGGGCGAAGGGGAAAATGGCTACACCTTC; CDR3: CASSSVTGGEGENGYTF
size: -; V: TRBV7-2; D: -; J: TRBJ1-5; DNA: TGTGCCAGCAGCTTAGATGGGGCTCAGCCCCAGCATTTT; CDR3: CASSLDGAQPQHF
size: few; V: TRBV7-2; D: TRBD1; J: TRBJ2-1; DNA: TGTGCCAGCAGCTTCGGACAGGGGGCTTACAATGAGCAGTTCTTC; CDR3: CASSFGQGAYNEQFF
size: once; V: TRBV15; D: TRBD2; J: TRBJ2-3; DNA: TGTGCCACCAGCAGATCCTGGGCGGGAGGCCCCCGAGATACGCAGTATTTT; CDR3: CATSRSWAGGPRDTQYF
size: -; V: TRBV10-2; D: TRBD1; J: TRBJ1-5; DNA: TGCGCCAGCAGCGACGACAGGGGCAATCAGCCCCAGCATTTT; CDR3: CASSDDRGNQPQHF
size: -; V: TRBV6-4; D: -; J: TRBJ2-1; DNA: TGTGCCAGCAGTGACTCGCATAGTCTCATCGATGAGCAGTTCTTC; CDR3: CASSDSHSLIDEQFF
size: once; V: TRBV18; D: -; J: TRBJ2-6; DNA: TGTGCCAGCTCACCACGGGGGGACCCGTCATCTGGGGCCAACGTCCTGACTTTC; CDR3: CASSPRGDPSSGANVLTF
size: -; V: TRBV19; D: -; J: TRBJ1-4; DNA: TGTGCCAGTCGCCGGGACACCATGAAACTGTTTTTT; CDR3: CASRRDTMKLFF
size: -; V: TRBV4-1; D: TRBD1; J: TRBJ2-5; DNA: TGCGCCAGCAGCCAAGGTCGCGGGACAGGGAACCAAGAGACCCAGTACTTC; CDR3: CASSQGRGTGNQETQYF
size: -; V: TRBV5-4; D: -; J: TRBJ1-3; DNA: TGTGCCAGCAGCTTAGGACCGACAGGTGGAAACACCATATATTTT; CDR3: CASSLGPTGGNTIYF
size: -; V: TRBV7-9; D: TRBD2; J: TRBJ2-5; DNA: TGTGCCAGCAGCTCAGGACTAGCGGGGGGAGGTCAAGAGACCCAGTACTTC; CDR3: CASSSGLAGGGQETQYF
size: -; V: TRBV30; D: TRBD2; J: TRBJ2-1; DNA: TGTGCCTGGATACGCAGCGGGAGGGTTTACAATGAGCAGTTCTTC; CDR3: CAWIRSGRVYNEQFF
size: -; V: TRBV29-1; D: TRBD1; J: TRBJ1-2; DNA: TGCAGCAGTGATGGACAGGGGGCCGGGGGCTACACCTTC; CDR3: CSSDGQGAGGYTF
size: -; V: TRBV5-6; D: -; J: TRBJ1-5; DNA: TGTGCCAGCAGCCCCCAGGGGCTGGGGCAGCCCCAGCATTTT; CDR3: CASSPQGLGQPQHF
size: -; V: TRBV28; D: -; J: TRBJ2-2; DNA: TGTGCCAGCAGTTCGGTTGATGTCACCGGGGAGCTGTTTTTT; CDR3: CASSSVDVTGELFF
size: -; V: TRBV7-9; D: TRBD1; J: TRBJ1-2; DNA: TGTGCCAGCAGCGAAAATACCGGGACAGGGGTCTATGGCTACACCTTC; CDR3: CASSENTGTGVYGYTF
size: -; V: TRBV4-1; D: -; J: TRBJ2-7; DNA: TGCGCCAGCAGCCGTTTACCGGGGGAATCTACCTACGAGCAGTACTTC; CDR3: CASSRLPGESTYEQYF
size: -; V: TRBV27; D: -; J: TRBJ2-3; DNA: TGTGCCAGCACTTGGGCTCTGGGAGATACGCAGTATTTT; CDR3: CASTWALGDTQYF
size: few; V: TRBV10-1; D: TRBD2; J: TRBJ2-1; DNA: TGCGCCAGCAGGAGCGGGAGCTCCTACAATGAGCAGTTCTTC; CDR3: CASRSGSSYNEQFF
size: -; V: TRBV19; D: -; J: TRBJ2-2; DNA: TGTGCCATCCAGGACAGAGCGAACACCGGGGAGCTGTTTTTT; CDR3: CAIQDRANTGELFF
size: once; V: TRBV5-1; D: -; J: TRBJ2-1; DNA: TGCGCCAGCAGCTTAAGAAGAGGGTCGAGTCTCTACAATGAGCAGTTCTTC; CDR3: CASSLRRGSSLYNEQFF